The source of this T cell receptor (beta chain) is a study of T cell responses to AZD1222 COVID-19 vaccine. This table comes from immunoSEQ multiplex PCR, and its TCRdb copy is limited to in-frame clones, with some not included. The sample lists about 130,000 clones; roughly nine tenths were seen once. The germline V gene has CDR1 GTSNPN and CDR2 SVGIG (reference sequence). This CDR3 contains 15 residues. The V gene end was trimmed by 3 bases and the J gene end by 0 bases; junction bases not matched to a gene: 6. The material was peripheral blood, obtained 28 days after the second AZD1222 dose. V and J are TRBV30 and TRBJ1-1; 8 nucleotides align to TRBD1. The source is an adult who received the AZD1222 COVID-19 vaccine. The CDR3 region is CAWRGQGLMNTEAFF. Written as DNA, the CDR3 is TGTGCCTGGAGAGGACAGGGCCTAATGAACACTGAAGCTTTCTTT.